Following are 10 T cell receptor beta chains from one sample sequenced in a study of blood T cell repertoires in COVID-19. TCRdb's copy holds only in-frame clones and misses some; the assay was immunoSEQ multiplex PCR. Among roughly 230,000 clones, roughly 80% were seen once, and the ten largest hold about 7.4%. Sequenced sample: peripheral blood. These receptors were taken from a woman aged 45 to 65 with acute or convalescent COVID-19.

The chain combines TRBV19 with TRBJ1-5, with D hard to call. V was clipped by 1 base and J by 7 bases, with 11 bases between them. Germline values: CDR1 LNHDA, CDR2 SQIVND (reference sequence). There are 14 residues in the CDR3. The CDR3 nucleotides are TGTGCCAGTAGTATAGCGGAAGGAGCGCAGCCCCAGCATTTT. Translated: CASSIAEGAQPQHF.

V and J are TRBV28 and TRBJ1-5; 7 positions agree with TRBD1. This CDR3 is 14 amino acids long. CDR1 is MDHEN, CDR2 SYDVKM, per germline. Unmatched junction bases numbered 10, after V lost 6 bases and J lost 8 bases. The CDR3 is CASSGDSRIEPQHF. The CDR3 DNA is TGTGCCAGCAGCGGGGACAGCCGCATTGAGCCCCAGCATTTT.

J is TRBJ2-1 and V is TRBV4-2, with 8 nucleotides matching TRBD2. CDR1 LGHNA and CDR2 YNFKEQ come from the germline V gene. J gave up 10 bases and V 0 bases, and 8 bases lay outside the gene matches. The CDR3 spans 15 residues. In nucleotides, the CDR3 is TGTGCCAGCAGCCAAGAGGGGACTAGTGTCAGCGAGCAGTTCTTC. This translates into CASSQEGTSVSEQFF.

The chain is built from TRBV5-4 and TRBJ2-3; D may be TRBD2 (6 bases). V was cut by 6 bases and J by 2 bases, with 19 bases left in between. From germline, CDR1 is SGHNT and CDR2 YYREEE (reference sequence). The CDR3 is 16 residues long. CDR3 loop: CASTKLMGGATDTQYF. The CDR3 region has the DNA TGTGCCAGCACCAAATTAATGGGCGGGGCCACAGATACGCAGTATTTT.

The V gene is TRBV28, the J gene TRBJ2-7; 7 bases map to TRBD2. CDR1 and CDR2 (germline): MDHEN, SYDVKM. The CDR3 runs 12 residues. Trimming removed 6 bases from V and 1 base from J; junction bases left unmatched: 0. The CDR3 coding sequence is TGTGCCAGCAGGGGAGGGTCCTACGAGCAGTACTTC. The encoded protein is CASRGGSYEQYF.

The chain has TRBV12-3 or TRBV12-4 and TRBJ2-1, with D maybe TRBD2 (5 bases). The CDR3 covers 13 residues. V dropped 6 bases and J dropped 5 bases, with 11 bases sitting between them. The CDR3 protein is CASRLGKNNEQFF. The CDR3 DNA reads as TGTGCCAGCAGACTAGGGAAAAACAATGAGCAGTTCTTC.

The V gene is TRBV29-1, the J gene TRBJ2-1; TRBD1 aligns across 10 bases. Trimming removed 5 bases from V and 2 bases from J; junction bases left unmatched: 6. CDR1 and CDR2 from the germline V gene are SQVTM and ANQGSEA. CDR3 length: 15 residues. The CDR3 nucleotides read TGCAGCGTTCGGATGGGACAGGGGACCTACAATGAGCAGTTCTTC. It is translated as CSVRMGQGTYNEQFF.

Written as DNA, the CDR3 is TGTGCCACTTCGGGGGTTTCACCCCTCCACTTT. It translates to CATSGVSPLHF. The genes are TRBV28 and TRBJ1-6; tentative D call: TRBD1 (5 bases). Trimming removed 10 bases at V and 9 bases at J, with 10 bases between. CDR3 size: 11 residues. The germline V gene encodes CDR1 MDHEN and CDR2 SYDVKM.

The chain's CDR3 is CASSYYPGTGQETQYF. The CDR3 coding sequence is TGTGCCAGCAGTTACTATCCCGGGACTGGGCAAGAGACCCAGTACTTC. The chain is built from TRBV6-5 and TRBJ2-5, with a tentative D call TRBD2 (6 bases). V was shortened by 1 base and J by 2 bases, with 14 bases between the two germline ends. Germline CDR1 is MNHEY and CDR2 is SVGAGI. The CDR3 is 16 residues long.

This chain connects TRBV2 to TRBJ2-7; TRBD1 might be the D (5 bases). The germline V and J ends were trimmed by 6 bases and 6 bases, with 12 bases remaining between them. The CDR3 is 12 residues long. Looked up from germline, CDR1 is SNHLY and CDR2 is FYNNEI. The CDR3 region has the DNA TGTGCCAGCAGGAATATAGGGGTCGAGCAGTACTTC. This sequence encodes CASRNIGVEQYF. The entire variable domain, with the rest obtained from reference TRBV2 and TRBJ2-7, is as follows: EPEVTQTPSHQVTQMGQEVILRCVPISNHLYFYWYRQILGQKVEFLVSFYNNEISEKSEIFDDQFSVERPDGSNFTLKIRSTKLEDSAMYFCASRNIGVEQYFGPGTRLTVT.